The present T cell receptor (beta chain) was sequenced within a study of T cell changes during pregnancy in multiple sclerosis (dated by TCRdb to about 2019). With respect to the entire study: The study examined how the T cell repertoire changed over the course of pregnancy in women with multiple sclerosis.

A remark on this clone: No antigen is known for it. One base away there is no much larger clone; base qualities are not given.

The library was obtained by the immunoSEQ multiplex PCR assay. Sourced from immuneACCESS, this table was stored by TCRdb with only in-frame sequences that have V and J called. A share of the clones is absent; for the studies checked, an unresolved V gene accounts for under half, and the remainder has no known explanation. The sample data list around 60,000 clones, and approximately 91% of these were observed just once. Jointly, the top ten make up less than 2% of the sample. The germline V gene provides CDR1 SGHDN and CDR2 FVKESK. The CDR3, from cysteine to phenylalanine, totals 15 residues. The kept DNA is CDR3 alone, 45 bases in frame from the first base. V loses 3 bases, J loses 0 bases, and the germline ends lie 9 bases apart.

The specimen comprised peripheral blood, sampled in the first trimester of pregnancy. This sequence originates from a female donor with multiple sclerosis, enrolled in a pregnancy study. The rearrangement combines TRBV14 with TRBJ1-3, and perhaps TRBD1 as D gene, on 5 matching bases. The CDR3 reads CASSHRGLSGNTIYF. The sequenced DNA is TGTGCCAGCAGCCATAGGGGCCTCTCTGGAAACACCATATATTTT.